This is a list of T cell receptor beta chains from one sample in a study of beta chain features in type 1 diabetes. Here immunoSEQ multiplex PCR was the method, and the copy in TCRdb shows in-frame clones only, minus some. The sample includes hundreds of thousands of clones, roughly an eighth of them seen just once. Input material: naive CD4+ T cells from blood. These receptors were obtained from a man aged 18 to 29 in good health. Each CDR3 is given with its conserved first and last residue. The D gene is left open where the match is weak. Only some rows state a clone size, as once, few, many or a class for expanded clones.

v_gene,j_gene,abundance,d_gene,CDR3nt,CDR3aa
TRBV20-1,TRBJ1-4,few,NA,TGCAGTGCTCCTCTCCGAAAACTGTTTTTT,CSAPLRKLFF
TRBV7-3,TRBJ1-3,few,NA,TGTGCCAGCAGCTCACAATATGGAAACACCATATATTTT,CASSSQYGNTIYF
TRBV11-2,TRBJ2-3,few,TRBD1,TGTGCCAGCAACTCCCCCGGGACAGCAAGCACAGATACGCAGTATTTT,CASNSPGTASTDTQYF
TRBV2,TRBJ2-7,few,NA,TGTGCCAGCAACCTAGTTGGTTACGAGCAGTACTTC,CASNLVGYEQYF
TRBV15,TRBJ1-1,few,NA,TGTGCCACCAGCAGAGGAAGGGACTTTATGAACACTGAAGCTTTCTTT,CATSRGRDFMNTEAFF
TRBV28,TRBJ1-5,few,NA,TGTGCCAGCAGTATAACTTACAGGGTCGGATTTCAGCCCCAGCATTTT,CASSITYRVGFQPQHF
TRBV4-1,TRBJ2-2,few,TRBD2,TGCGCCAGCAGCCCAAGACTAGCGGGAGATCCGGGCACCGGGGAGCTGTTTTTT,CASSPRLAGDPGTGELFF
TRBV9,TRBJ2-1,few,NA,TGTGCCAGCAGCGTTTCTCTTCAGGGGTTGACCTACAATGAGCAGTTCTTC,CASSVSLQGLTYNEQFF
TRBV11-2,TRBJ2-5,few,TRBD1,TGTGCCAGCAGCTCCCGGACAGGGTCGGGGGAGACCCAGTACTTC,CASSSRTGSGETQYF
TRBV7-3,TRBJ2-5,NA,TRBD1,TGTGCCAGCAGCTCGACAGGGGTGGAGACCCAGTACTTC,CASSSTGVETQYF
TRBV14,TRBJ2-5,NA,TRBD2,TGTGCCAGCAGCCAAGTTCTCCAGCGGGAGGGTTGGCAAGAGACCCAGTACTTC,CASSQVLQREGWQETQYF
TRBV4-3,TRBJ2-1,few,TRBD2,TGCGCCAGCAGCCGCGGACTAGCGGGAGGCGGTGGGTTTGAGCAGTTCTTC,CASSRGLAGGGGFEQFF
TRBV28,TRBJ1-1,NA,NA,TGTGCCAGCAGCATTTCGACACGGTTAGCTTTCTTT,CASSISTRLAFF
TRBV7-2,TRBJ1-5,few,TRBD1,TGTGCCAGCAGCCGACAGGGGAGTCGAGAGCCCCAGCATTTT,CASSRQGSREPQHF
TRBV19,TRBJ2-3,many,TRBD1,TGTGCCACCGGGACAGCCGTATCGGGCACAGATACGCAGTATTTT,CATGTAVSGTDTQYF
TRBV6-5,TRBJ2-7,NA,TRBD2,TGTGCCAGCAGTAGACTAGCGTCTTACGAGCAGTACTTC,CASSRLASYEQYF
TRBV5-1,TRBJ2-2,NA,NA,TGCGCCAGCAGCTTGCCCGCGAACACCGGGGAGCTGTTTTTT,CASSLPANTGELFF
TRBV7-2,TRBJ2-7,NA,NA,TGTGCCAGCAGCGTGAGCCCCCAGACAGGCCACGAGCAGTACTTC,CASSVSPQTGHEQYF
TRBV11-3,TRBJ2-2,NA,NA,TGTGCCAGCAGCTTAGATGCGGGGCCGAACACCGGGGAGCTGTTTTTT,CASSLDAGPNTGELFF
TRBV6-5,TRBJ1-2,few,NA,TGTGCCAGCAGACATGAGACTGTCTATGGCTACACCTTC,CASRHETVYGYTF
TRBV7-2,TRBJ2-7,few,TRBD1,TGTGCCAGCAGCTACGGACAGGGACTGTACGAGCAGTACTTC,CASSYGQGLYEQYF
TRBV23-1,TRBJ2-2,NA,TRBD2,TGCGCCAGCAGTCAATCCACGGGGGGGTACACCGGGGAGCTGTTTTTT,CASSQSTGGYTGELFF